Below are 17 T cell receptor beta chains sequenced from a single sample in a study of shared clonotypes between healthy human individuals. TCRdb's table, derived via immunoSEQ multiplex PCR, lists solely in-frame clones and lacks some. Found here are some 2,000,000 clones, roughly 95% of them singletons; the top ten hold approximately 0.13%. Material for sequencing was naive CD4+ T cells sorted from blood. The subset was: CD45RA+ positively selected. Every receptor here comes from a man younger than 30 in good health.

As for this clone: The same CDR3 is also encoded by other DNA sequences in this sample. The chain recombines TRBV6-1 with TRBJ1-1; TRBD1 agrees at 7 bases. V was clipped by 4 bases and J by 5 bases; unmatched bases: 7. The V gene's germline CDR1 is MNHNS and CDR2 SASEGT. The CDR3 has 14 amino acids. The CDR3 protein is CASSVTGKGTEAFF. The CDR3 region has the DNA TGTGCCAGCAGTGTGACAGGGAAGGGTACTGAAGCTTTCTTT.

The CDR3 sequence: CASTVLAANTGELFF. DNA of the CDR3: TGTGCCAGCACAGTACTAGCAGCGAACACCGGGGAGCTGTTTTTT. The chain couples TRBV2 to TRBJ2-2, with a tentative D call TRBD2 (6 bases). This CDR3 comprises 15 residues. Germline lookup yields CDR1 SNHLY and CDR2 FYNNEI. V gave up 7 bases and J gave up 0 bases, with 12 bases separating them. The complete variable domain, with remaining parts taken from reference TRBV2 and TRBJ2-2, reads EPEVTQTPSHQVTQMGQEVILRCVPISNHLYFYWYRQILGQKVEFLVSFYNNEISEKSEIFDDQFSVERPDGSNFTLKIRSTKLEDSAMYFCASTVLAANTGELFFGEGSRLTVL.

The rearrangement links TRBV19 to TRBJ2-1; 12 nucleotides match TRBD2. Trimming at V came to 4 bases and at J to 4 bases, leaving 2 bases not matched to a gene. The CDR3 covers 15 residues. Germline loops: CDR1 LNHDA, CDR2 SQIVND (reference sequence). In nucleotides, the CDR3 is TGTGCCAGTAGTAGGACTAGCGGGGATTACAATGAGCAGTTCTTC. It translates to CASSRTSGDYNEQFF.

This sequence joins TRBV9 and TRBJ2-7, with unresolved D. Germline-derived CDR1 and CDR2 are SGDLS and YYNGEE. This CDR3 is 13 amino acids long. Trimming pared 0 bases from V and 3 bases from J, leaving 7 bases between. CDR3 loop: CASSVGVYYEQYF. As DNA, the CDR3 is TGTGCCAGCAGCGTAGGGGTCTACTACGAGCAGTACTTC.

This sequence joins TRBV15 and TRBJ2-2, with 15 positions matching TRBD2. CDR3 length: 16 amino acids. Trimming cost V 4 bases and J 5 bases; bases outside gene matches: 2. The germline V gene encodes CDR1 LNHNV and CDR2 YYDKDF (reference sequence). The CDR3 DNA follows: TGTGCCACCAGCACGGGACTAGCGGGAGGTACCGGGGAGCTGTTTTTT. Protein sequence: CATSTGLAGGTGELFF.

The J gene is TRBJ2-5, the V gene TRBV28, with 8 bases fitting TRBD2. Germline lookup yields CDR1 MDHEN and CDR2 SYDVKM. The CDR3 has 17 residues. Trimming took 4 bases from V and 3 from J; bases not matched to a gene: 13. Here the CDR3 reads CASSSFVAWRGEETQYF. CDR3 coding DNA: TGTGCCAGCAGTTCCTTCGTGGCCTGGCGGGGGGAAGAGACCCAGTACTTC.

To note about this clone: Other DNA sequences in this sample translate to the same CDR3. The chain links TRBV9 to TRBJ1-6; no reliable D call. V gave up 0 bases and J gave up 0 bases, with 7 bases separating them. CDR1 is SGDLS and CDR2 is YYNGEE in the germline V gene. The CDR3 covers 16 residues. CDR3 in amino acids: CASSVGQSSYNSPLHF. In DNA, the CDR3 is TGTGCCAGCAGCGTAGGACAAAGCTCCTATAATTCACCCCTCCACTTT.

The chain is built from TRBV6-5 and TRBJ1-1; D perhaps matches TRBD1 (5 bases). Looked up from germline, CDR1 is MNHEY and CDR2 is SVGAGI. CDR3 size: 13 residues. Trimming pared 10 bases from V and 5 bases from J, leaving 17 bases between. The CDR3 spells CATSGFGRTEAFF. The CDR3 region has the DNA TGTGCCACCTCAGGGTTCGGGCGGACTGAAGCTTTCTTT.

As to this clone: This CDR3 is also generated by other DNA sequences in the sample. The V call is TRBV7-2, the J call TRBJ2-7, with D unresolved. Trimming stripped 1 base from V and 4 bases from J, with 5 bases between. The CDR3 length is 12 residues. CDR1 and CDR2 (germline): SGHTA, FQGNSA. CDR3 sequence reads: CASSLVGYEQYF. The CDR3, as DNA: TGTGCCAGCAGCTTAGTCGGGTACGAGCAGTACTTC. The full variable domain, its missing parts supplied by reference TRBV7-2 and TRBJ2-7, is GAGVSQSPSNKVTEKGKDVELRCDPISGHTALYWYRQSLGQGLEFLIYFQGNSAPDKSGLPSDRFSAERTGGSVSTLTIQRTQQEDSAVYLCASSLVGYEQYFGPGTRLTVT.

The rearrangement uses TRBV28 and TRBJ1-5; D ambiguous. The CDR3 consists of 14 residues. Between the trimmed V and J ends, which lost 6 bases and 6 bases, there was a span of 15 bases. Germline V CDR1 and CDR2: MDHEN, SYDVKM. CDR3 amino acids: CASRVLGVGQPQHF. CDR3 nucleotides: TGTGCCAGCAGAGTACTGGGAGTCGGTCAGCCCCAGCATTTT.

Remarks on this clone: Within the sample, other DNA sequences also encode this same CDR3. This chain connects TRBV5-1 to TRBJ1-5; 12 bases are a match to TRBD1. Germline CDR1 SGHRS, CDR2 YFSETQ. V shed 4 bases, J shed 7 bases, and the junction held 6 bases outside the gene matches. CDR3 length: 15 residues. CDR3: CASSPGTGGVQPQHF. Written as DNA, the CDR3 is TGCGCCAGCAGCCCCGGGACAGGGGGCGTACAGCCCCAGCATTTT.

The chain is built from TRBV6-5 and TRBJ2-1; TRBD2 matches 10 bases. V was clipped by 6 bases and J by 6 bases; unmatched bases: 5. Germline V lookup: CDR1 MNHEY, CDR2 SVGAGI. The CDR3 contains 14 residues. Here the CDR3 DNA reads TGTGCCAGCAGCCAAAGCGGGAGGGCCAATGAGCAGTTCTTC. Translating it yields CASSQSGRANEQFF.

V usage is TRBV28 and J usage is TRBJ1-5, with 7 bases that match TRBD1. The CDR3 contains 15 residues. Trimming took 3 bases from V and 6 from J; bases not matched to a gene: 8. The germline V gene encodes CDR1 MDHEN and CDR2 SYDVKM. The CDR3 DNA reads TGTGCCAGCAGTTTGCCCCACAGGGGCCTTCAGCCCCAGCATTTT. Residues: CASSLPHRGLQPQHF. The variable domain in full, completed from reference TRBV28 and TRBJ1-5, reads DVKVTQSSRYLVKRTGEKVFLECVQDMDHENMFWYRQDPGLGLRLIYFSYDVKMKEKGDIPEGYSVSREKKERFSLILESASTNQTSMYLCASSLPHRGLQPQHFGDGTRLSIL.

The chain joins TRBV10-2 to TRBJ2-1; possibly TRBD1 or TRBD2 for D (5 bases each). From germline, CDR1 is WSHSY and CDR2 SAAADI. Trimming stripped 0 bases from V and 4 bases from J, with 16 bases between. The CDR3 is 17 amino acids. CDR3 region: CASSESQGVPAYNEQFF. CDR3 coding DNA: TGCGCCAGCAGTGAGTCGCAGGGAGTCCCTGCTTACAATGAGCAGTTCTTC.

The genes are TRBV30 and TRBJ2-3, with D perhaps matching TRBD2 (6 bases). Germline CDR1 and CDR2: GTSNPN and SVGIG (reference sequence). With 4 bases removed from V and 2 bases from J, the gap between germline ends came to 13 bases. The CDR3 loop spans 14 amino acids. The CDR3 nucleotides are TGTGCCTGGAAGATGGGACTTTCCACAGATACGCAGTATTTT. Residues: CAWKMGLSTDTQYF.

CDR3 protein: CASSPVTGATKNYGYTF. For the CDR3, the DNA is TGTGCCAGCTCACCAGTAACGGGGGCTACGAAAAACTATGGCTACACCTTC. This sequence joins TRBV18 and TRBJ1-2; possibly TRBD1 for D (6 bases). The length of the CDR3 is 17 residues. The germline V gene has CDR1 KGHSH and CDR2 LQKENI. V shed 2 bases and J shed 2 bases, with 18 bases lying between them.

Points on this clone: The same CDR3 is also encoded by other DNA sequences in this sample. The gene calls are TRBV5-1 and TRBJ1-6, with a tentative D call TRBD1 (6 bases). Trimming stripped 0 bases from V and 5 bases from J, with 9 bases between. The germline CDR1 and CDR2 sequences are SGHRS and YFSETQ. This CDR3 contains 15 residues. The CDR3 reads CASSLDGGHNSPLHF. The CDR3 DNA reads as TGCGCCAGCAGCTTGGACGGGGGCCATAATTCACCCCTCCACTTT.